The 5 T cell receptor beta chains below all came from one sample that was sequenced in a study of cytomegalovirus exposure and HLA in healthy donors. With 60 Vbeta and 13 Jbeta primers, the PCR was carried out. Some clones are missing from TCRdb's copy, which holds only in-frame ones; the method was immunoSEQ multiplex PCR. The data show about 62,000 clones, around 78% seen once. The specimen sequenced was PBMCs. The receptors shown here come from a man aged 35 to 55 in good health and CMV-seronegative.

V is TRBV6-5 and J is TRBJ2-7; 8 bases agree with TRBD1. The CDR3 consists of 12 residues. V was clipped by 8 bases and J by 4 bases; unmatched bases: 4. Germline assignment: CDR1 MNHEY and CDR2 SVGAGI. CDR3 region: CASHDRGYEQYF. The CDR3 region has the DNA TGTGCCAGCCACGACAGGGGTTACGAGCAGTACTTC.

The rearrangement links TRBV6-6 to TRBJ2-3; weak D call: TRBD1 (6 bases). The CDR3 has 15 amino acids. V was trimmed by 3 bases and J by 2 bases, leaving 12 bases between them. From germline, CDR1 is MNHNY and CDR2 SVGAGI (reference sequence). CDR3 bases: TGTGCCAGCAGTTATATCCGGGACAACACAGATACGCAGTATTTT. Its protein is CASSYIRDNTDTQYF.

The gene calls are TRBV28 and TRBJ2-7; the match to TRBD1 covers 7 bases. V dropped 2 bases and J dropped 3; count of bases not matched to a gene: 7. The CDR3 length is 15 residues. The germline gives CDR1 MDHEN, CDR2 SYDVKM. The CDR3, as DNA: TGTGCCAGCAGTTTAATTGGGGACAGCCGCTACGAGCAGTACTTC. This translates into CASSLIGDSRYEQYF.

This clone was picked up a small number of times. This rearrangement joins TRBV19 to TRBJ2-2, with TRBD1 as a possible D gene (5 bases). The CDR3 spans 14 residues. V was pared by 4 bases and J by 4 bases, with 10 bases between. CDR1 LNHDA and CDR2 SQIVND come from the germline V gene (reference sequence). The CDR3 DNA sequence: TGTGCCAGTAGTAATACAGGTTCCACCGGGGAGCTGTTTTTT. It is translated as CASSNTGSTGELFF.

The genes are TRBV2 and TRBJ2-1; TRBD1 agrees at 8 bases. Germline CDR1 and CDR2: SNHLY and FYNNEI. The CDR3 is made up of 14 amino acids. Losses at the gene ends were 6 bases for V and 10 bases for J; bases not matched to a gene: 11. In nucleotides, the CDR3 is TGTGCCAGCAGGGTTGACAGGGGATCAGGAGAGCAGTTCTTC. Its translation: CASRVDRGSGEQFF. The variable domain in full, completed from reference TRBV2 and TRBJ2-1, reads EPEVTQTPSHQVTQMGQEVILRCVPISNHLYFYWYRQILGQKVEFLVSFYNNEISEKSEIFDDQFSVERPDGSNFTLKIRSTKLEDSAMYFCASRVDRGSGEQFFGPGTRLTVL.